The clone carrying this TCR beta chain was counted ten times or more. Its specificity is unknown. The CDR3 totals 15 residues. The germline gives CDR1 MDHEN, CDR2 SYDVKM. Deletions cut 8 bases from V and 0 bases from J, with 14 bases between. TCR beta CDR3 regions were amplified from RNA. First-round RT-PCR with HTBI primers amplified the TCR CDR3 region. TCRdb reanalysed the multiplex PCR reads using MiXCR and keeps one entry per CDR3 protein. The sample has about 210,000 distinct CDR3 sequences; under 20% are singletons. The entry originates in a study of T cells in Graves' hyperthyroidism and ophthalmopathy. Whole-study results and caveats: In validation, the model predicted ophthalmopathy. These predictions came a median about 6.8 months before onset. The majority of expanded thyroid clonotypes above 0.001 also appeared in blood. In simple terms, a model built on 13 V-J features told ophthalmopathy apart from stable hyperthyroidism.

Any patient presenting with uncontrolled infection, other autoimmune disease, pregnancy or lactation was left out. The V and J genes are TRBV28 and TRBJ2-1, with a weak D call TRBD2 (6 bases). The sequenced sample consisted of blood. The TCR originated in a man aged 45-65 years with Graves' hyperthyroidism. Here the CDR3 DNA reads TGTGCCAGCTGCGGGATACTGAGCTCCTACAATGAGCAGTTCTTC. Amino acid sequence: CASCGILSSYNEQFF. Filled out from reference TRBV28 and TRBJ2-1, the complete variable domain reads DVKVTQSSRYLVKRTGEKVFLECVQDMDHENMFWYRQDPGLGLRLIYFSYDVKMKEKGDIPEGYSVSREKKERFSLILESASTNQTSMYLCASCGILSSYNEQFFGPGTRLTVL.